The present TCR beta chain was sequenced within a study of T cells in women clearing cervical HPV infection. Study-wide background: Blood came at first lesion visit for cases, post-clearance for controls.

The repertoire was sequenced with immunoSEQ multiplex PCR; TCRdb's copy has only in-frame clones and lacks some. The listing records 25,000 to 35,000 clones. As for this clone: Its antigen is currently unknown. The read finishes 3 residues shy of the CDR3 end, and the germline J gene is used to complete it.

CDR3 length equals 16 residues. CDR1 and CDR2 (germline): DFQATT, SNEGSKA (reference sequence). V shed 1 base, J shed 3 bases, and the junction held 10 bases outside the gene matches. Whole-study findings and limits: Controls had more TRBV6-7 (around 0.15%) than cases (approximately 0.11%). Timing of associations relative to infection is unclear; T-cell subsets were not isolated. CIN3+ cases had significantly higher TCR repertoire richness than controls, but evenness did not differ.

This chain connects TRBV20-1 to TRBJ1-1, with TRBD1 identical over 8 bases. This clonotype originated in a woman between 18 and 69 years old with a cervical HPV16 infection that either progressed to CIN3+ or cleared (not recorded which). Sequences were obtained from blood buffy coat. Here the CDR3 reads CSARVPDRVSDTEAFF. The sequenced part of the CDR3 DNA is TGCAGTGCTAGAGTTCCGGACAGGGTTTCGGACACTGAA.